One and the same sample provided the 18 T cell receptor beta chains below, sequenced in a study of shared clonotypes between healthy human individuals. Only in-frame clones appear in the TCRdb table, and some are missing; sequencing was by immunoSEQ multiplex PCR. Of roughly 2,500,000 clones listed, over 85% are singletons. Sequenced input: naive CD4+ T cells from PBMCs. Subset: CD45RA+ positively selected. The receptors shown here come from a man younger than 35 in good health. Some clones in this sample may be carry-over from other donors' samples.

V and J are TRBV7-2 and TRBJ2-1; 9 nucleotides line up with TRBD2. Germline values: CDR1 SGHTA, CDR2 FQGNSA. The CDR3 extends over 13 amino acids. With 2 bases clipped from V and 13 bases from J, the junction kept 6 bases outside the gene matches. CDR3: CASSLIAGGPQFF. In nucleotides, the CDR3 is TGTGCCAGCAGCTTAATTGCGGGAGGGCCACAGTTCTTC.

This chain links TRBV9 with TRBJ2-7; D tentatively reads TRBD1 or TRBD2 (5 bases each). CDR1 is SGDLS, CDR2 YYNGEE, per germline. The CDR3 extends over 17 amino acids. Trimming took off 3 bases at V and 4 bases at J, with 23 bases between the two ends. This CDR3 reads CASSARDHYQSSYEQYF. The CDR3, as DNA: TGTGCCAGCAGCGCCCGGGACCACTATCAGTCCTCTTACGAGCAGTACTTC.

CDR3 amino acids: CASSREGGTAHEQYF. The CDR3 DNA sequence: TGTGCCAGTAGTAGAGAGGGGGGGACCGCCCACGAGCAGTACTTC. The chain combines TRBV19 with TRBJ2-7; D perhaps matches TRBD2 (7 bases). The CDR3 length is 15 residues. The germline V and J ends were trimmed by 4 bases and 5 bases, with 18 bases remaining between them. Per germline, CDR1 LNHDA and CDR2 SQIVND (reference sequence).

This clone was counted a single time. V usage is TRBV9 and J usage is TRBJ2-7; 10 nucleotides match TRBD2. V lost 6 bases, J lost 5 bases, and 8 bases stayed unmatched. This CDR3 region has 14 residues. From germline, CDR1 is SGDLS and CDR2 YYNGEE. CDR3: CASTPSGTSDEQYF. In nucleotides, the CDR3 is TGTGCCAGCACCCCCTCGGGGACTAGCGACGAGCAGTACTTC.

The rearrangement joins TRBV19 to TRBJ1-4, with 7 bases matching TRBD1. In germline, CDR1 is LNHDA, CDR2 SQIVND (reference sequence). The CDR3 extends over 17 amino acids. The V and J ends lost 4 bases and 3 bases, in that order; junction bases with no gene match: 11. The CDR3 nucleotides read TGTGCCAGTAGTACCCCCCGAAGGGGGCTCTCTAATGAAAAACTGTTTTTT. Its protein product is CASSTPRRGLSNEKLFF.

V gene TRBV27 combines with J gene TRBJ2-1, with TRBD1 as a possible D gene (6 bases). Per the germline V gene, CDR1 is MNHEY and CDR2 is SMNVEV (reference sequence). This CDR3 has 16 amino acids. The V end was cut by 2 bases, the J end by 7 bases, with 18 bases between. The CDR3 DNA sequence: TGTGCCAGCAGTTTAAGCCCAGGGGAAGGAGGTAATGAGCAGTTCTTC. This encodes CASSLSPGEGGNEQFF.

The chain joins TRBV18 to TRBJ1-5, with TRBD1 matching over 7 bases. The trim removed 2 bases at V and 6 bases at J, leaving 7 bases unmatched. The CDR3 sequence is 15 residues long. CDR1 and CDR2 from the germline V gene are KGHSH and LQKENI. The CDR3 reads CASSPRGTEGQPQHF. In DNA, the CDR3 is TGTGCCAGCTCACCAAGGGGGACAGAGGGTCAGCCCCAGCATTTT.

This chain joins TRBV27 and TRBJ2-4; D is possibly TRBD1 (6 bases). This CDR3 region has 14 residues. With 6 bases removed from V and 7 bases from J, the gap between germline ends came to 16 bases. Germline assignment: CDR1 MNHEY and CDR2 SMNVEV (reference sequence). Here the CDR3 reads CASRPWDTSNIQYF. In DNA form, the CDR3 reads TGTGCCAGCAGGCCCTGGGACACATCGAACATTCAGTACTTC.

V and J are TRBV4-1 and TRBJ2-5; 12 bases fit TRBD2. Trimming removed 2 bases from V and 4 bases from J; junction bases left unmatched: 8. Germline V CDR1 and CDR2: MGHRA, YSYEKL. This CDR3 has 17 amino acids. The CDR3 DNA reads as TGCGCCAGCAGCCAACCTAGCGGGAGGGCCGGAGGAGAGACCCAGTACTTC. Amino acid sequence: CASSQPSGRAGGETQYF.

The J gene is TRBJ2-1, the V gene TRBV7-9, with a tentative D call TRBD2 (6 bases). CDR1 and CDR2 (germline): SEHNR, FQNEAQ (reference sequence). The CDR3 length is 17 residues. With 5 bases removed from V and 5 bases from J, the gap between germline ends came to 22 bases. The CDR3 sequence: CASSLTSWRGRNNEQFF. CDR3 bases: TGTGCCAGCAGCCTTACAAGCTGGCGGGGACGAAACAATGAGCAGTTCTTC.

The gene calls are TRBV5-1 and TRBJ2-1; a possible D gene is TRBD2 (6 bases). Germline V CDR1 and CDR2: SGHRS, YFSETQ. This CDR3 is built from 12 residues. Trimming pared 4 bases from V and 7 bases from J, leaving 9 bases between. CDR3 bases: TGCGCCAGCAGCATGGGACTGAATGAGCAGTTCTTC. This sequence encodes CASSMGLNEQFF. Full variable domain (remainder filled in from reference TRBV5-1 and TRBJ2-1): KAGVTQTPRYLIKTRGQQVTLSCSPISGHRSVSWYQQTPGQGLQFLFEYFSETQRNKGNFPGRFSGRQFSNSRSEMNVSTLELGDSALYLCASSMGLNEQFFGPGTRLTVL.

The chain recombines TRBV2 with TRBJ1-5; weak D call: TRBD1 (5 bases). Germline CDR1 is SNHLY and CDR2 is FYNNEI. This CDR3 has 15 residues. V lost 2 bases and J lost 5, with 13 bases in between. CDR3 sequence reads: CASSESGGRYQPQHF. CDR3 DNA: TGTGCCAGCAGTGAATCGGGGGGTCGTTATCAGCCCCAGCATTTT.

The rearrangement links TRBV5-1 to TRBJ1-4; 7 nucleotides align to TRBD1. V lost 0 bases and J lost 7; bases outside the gene matches: 3. The CDR3 is 14 residues long. Germline CDR1 reads SGHRS; CDR2 reads YFSETQ. CDR3 bases: TGCGCCAGCAGCTTGGCAGGGGACAGTGAAAAACTGTTTTTT. Amino acid sequence: CASSLAGDSEKLFF.

V gene TRBV10-3 combines with J gene TRBJ2-6; 8 positions agree with TRBD1. The CDR3 contains 18 residues. Trimming cost V 6 bases and J 0 bases; bases outside gene matches: 10. CDR1 is ENHRY, CDR2 SYGVKD, per germline. The CDR3 is CAIRPGQAFDSGANVLTF. The DNA for the CDR3 is TGTGCCATCAGGCCGGGACAGGCATTTGACTCTGGGGCCAACGTCCTGACTTTC.

This clone was counted once. The chain carries TRBV6-5 and TRBJ2-2; D is unclear. The CDR3 length is 13 residues. Germline CDR1 MNHEY, CDR2 SVGAGI. V lost 1 base and J lost 9, with 9 bases in between. DNA of the CDR3: TGTGCCAGCAGTTACTTAGGGTTTCGGGAGCTGTTTTTT. As protein: CASSYLGFRELFF.

This sequence joins TRBV5-4 and TRBJ1-2, with D possibly being TRBD1 (5 bases). Trimming pared 0 bases from V and 8 bases from J, leaving 11 bases between. Germline CDR1 SGHNT, CDR2 YYREEE (reference sequence). The CDR3 runs 13 residues. CDR3 DNA sequence: TGTGCCAGCAGCTTGGCCCCAGGGTACGGCTACACCTTC. Its protein product is CASSLAPGYGYTF.

Remarks on this clone: Other DNA variants within this sample encode the same CDR3. The rearrangement joins TRBV18 to TRBJ1-2, with 8 bases fitting TRBD1. The germline gives CDR1 KGHSH, CDR2 LQKENI. The CDR3 sequence is 15 residues long. Losses at the gene ends were 1 base for V and 3 bases for J; bases not matched to a gene: 4. The CDR3, as DNA: TGTGCCAGCTCACCACTGCAGGGGGCTGACTATGGCTACACCTTC. Translation: CASSPLQGADYGYTF.

This clone occurred once. The rearrangement joins TRBV5-1 to TRBJ1-2; the D is unclear. The CDR3 runs to 13 residues. The germline gives CDR1 SGHRS, CDR2 YFSETQ. Between the trimmed V and J ends, which lost 1 base and 4 bases, there was a span of 8 bases. This CDR3 reads CASSLTGPYGYTF. DNA for the CDR3: TGCGCCAGCAGCTTGACCGGACCCTATGGCTACACCTTC. Looking up the rest from reference TRBV5-1 and TRBJ1-2 gives the full variable domain: KAGVTQTPRYLIKTRGQQVTLSCSPISGHRSVSWYQQTPGQGLQFLFEYFSETQRNKGNFPGRFSGRQFSNSRSEMNVSTLELGDSALYLCASSLTGPYGYTFGSGTRLTVV.